The 32 T cell receptor beta chains below were found in one sample sequenced in a study of T cell responses to AZD1222 COVID-19 vaccine (dated by TCRdb to the early 2020s). Explained via the paper, the time point label denotes: baseline before first vaccination. The method was the immunoSEQ multiplex PCR assay. As stored in TCRdb, this immuneACCESS dataset retains in-frame rearrangements with V and J assigned. A fraction of the clones does not appear; measured against another copy, unresolved V genes explain less than half of the discrepancy, and the remainder lacks a known reason. Counted in this sample were about 130,000 clones; 70% to 90% of them appeared once. Around 4% of the sample is held by the ten biggest clonotypes. This specimen consisted of peripheral blood, obtained on day 0 of AZD1222 vaccination. The receptors shown here come from an adult in good health.

The chain's CDR3 is CATGAPLSSYEQYF. In nucleotides, the CDR3 is TGCGCCACGGGGGCTCCACTGAGCTCCTACGAGCAGTACTTC. V is TRBV10-2 and J is TRBJ2-7; D possibly matches TRBD1 or TRBD2 (6 bases each). The CDR3 consists of 14 residues. The germline V gene has CDR1 WSHSY and CDR2 SAAADI. V gave up 10 bases and J gave up 0 bases, with 16 bases separating them.

The chain employs TRBV5-1 and TRBJ2-3; TRBD2 is a possible D gene (5 bases). Germline V gene data show CDR1 as SGHRS and CDR2 as YFSETQ. V was clipped by 0 bases and J by 2 bases, with 13 bases between them. This CDR3 contains 16 residues. CDR3 residues: CASSLGTSLHTDTQYF. The CDR3 nucleotides read TGCGCCAGCAGCTTGGGGACTTCCCTTCACACAGATACGCAGTATTTT.

The chain links TRBV5-1 to TRBJ1-2, with 7 bases that match TRBD1. Germline V CDR1 and CDR2: SGHRS, YFSETQ. The CDR3 consists of 15 residues. V was clipped by 5 bases and J by 0 bases; unmatched bases: 7. CDR3 nucleotides: TGCGCCAGCAGAGACAGGGTCGGGTCTAACTATGGCTACACCTTC. Its translation is CASRDRVGSNYGYTF.

J is TRBJ1-2 and V is TRBV7-2, with D hard to call. The CDR3 has 15 amino acids. The germline V gene encodes CDR1 SGHTA and CDR2 FQGNSA. The V end lost 1 base, the J end lost 6 bases, and 15 bases lay between the germline ends. CDR3 protein: CASSLGGSRGDGYTF. In DNA, the CDR3 is TGTGCCAGCAGCTTAGGGGGATCTCGCGGGGATGGCTACACCTTC.

This chain connects TRBV7-2 to TRBJ1-1; no definite D call. Trimming shortened V by 2 bases and J by 6 bases, and 16 bases separated the two germline ends. The germline V gene encodes CDR1 SGHTA and CDR2 FQGNSA. This CDR3 region has 15 residues. The CDR3 spells CASSLNVRAQAEAFF. The CDR3 coding sequence is TGTGCCAGCAGCTTAAATGTTCGGGCGCAGGCTGAAGCTTTCTTT.

The CDR3 region is CATSDSTARAGRTGELFF. Written as DNA, the CDR3 is TGTGCCACCAGTGATTCAACTGCCCGGGCAGGGCGCACCGGGGAGCTGTTTTTT. The chain links TRBV24-1 to TRBJ2-2; TRBD1 might be the D (5 bases). V was clipped by 2 bases and J by 4 bases, with 19 bases between them. The CDR3 totals 18 residues. Germline V gene data show CDR1 as KGHDR and CDR2 as SFDVKD.

This clone appeared a single time. The rearrangement links TRBV3-1 (or the pseudogene TRBV3-2) to TRBJ2-7; D is perhaps TRBD1 (6 bases). Germline V gives CDR1 LGHDT, CDR2 YNNKEL (reference sequence). This CDR3 contains 14 residues. V lost 1 base, J lost 11 bases, and 18 bases lay in between. CDR3 coding DNA: TGTGCCAGCAGCCAAGGACAGGAGTTCCAAGGGGAGTACTTC. Translating gives CASSQGQEFQGEYF.

This chain links TRBV4-2 with TRBJ2-3; 9 bases are shared with TRBD2. CDR1 is LGHNA and CDR2 is YNFKEQ in the germline V gene. J lost 6 bases, V lost 0 bases, and 7 bases had no gene match. The CDR3 runs 16 residues. This chain's CDR3 is CASSQEGGGVTDTQYF. Written as DNA, the CDR3 is TGTGCCAGCAGCCAAGAAGGCGGGGGGGTGACTGATACGCAGTATTTT.

This chain joins TRBV7-2 and TRBJ1-1; 7 positions agree with TRBD1. This CDR3 is 14 amino acids long. Germline V gene sequence: CDR1 SGHTA, CDR2 FQGNSA. Trimming took 4 bases from V and 3 from J; bases not matched to a gene: 5. As DNA, the CDR3 is TGTGCCAGCAGCTCCCGAAGGGGGCACACTGAAGCTTTCTTT. It translates to CASSSRRGHTEAFF.

The chain carries TRBV18 and TRBJ1-3, with D maybe TRBD1 (6 bases). There are 14 residues in the CDR3. With 3 bases removed from V and 7 bases from J, the gap between germline ends came to 13 bases. Germline loops: CDR1 KGHSH, CDR2 LQKENI. CDR3 region: CASSPEQGANTIYF. CDR3 coding DNA: TGTGCCAGCTCACCCGAACAGGGAGCGAACACCATATATTTT. Based on the CDR3 plus reference TRBV18 and TRBJ1-3, the full variable domain is NAGVMQNPRHLVRRRGQEARLRCSPMKGHSHVYWYRQLPEEGLKFMVYLQKENIIDESGMPKERFSAEFPKEGPSILRIQQVVRGDSAAYFCASSPEQGANTIYFGEGSWLTVV.

V and J are TRBV7-3 and TRBJ2-1; 7 bases are shared with TRBD2. The CDR3 covers 16 residues. V gave up 1 base and J gave up 0 bases; unmatched junction bases: 3. Germline-derived CDR1 and CDR2 are SGHTA and FQGTGA. CDR3 DNA: TGTGCCAGCAGCTTAAGGGGGGGAAGCTCCTACAATGAGCAGTTCTTC. Translated: CASSLRGGSSYNEQFF.

The chain couples TRBV27 to TRBJ2-7; D is tentatively TRBD1 or TRBD2 (5 bases each). CDR1 MNHEY and CDR2 SMNVEV come from the germline V gene (reference sequence). V lost 6 bases, J lost 3 bases, and 15 bases lay in between. The CDR3 runs to 14 residues. The CDR3 DNA follows: TGTGCCAGCAGGACCCTAATGAGGGGCTACGAGCAGTACTTC. It yields the protein CASRTLMRGYEQYF.

V and J are TRBV21-1 and TRBJ2-2; the tabulated D call, TRBD1, remains unverified against the DNA. TRBV21-1 is a documented pseudogene. This CDR3 region has 12 residues. The CDR3 bases are TGTGCCAACCTCGACAGGGAAGGACGCGTGATTTTT. This codes for CANLDREGRVIF.

The chain carries TRBV29-1 and TRBJ2-1, with D perhaps TRBD2 (5 bases). This CDR3 contains 15 residues. Germline V gene lookup returns CDR1 SQVTM and CDR2 ANQGSEA. The V end was cut by 5 bases, the J end by 0 bases, with 14 bases between. This CDR3 reads CSVPQSGRSYNEQFF. The CDR3 DNA is TGCAGCGTTCCACAAAGCGGACGCTCCTACAATGAGCAGTTCTTC.

This clone is a singleton in its sample. The J gene is TRBJ2-5, the V gene TRBV4-2; D may be TRBD1 or TRBD2 (7 bases each). CDR1 is LGHNA and CDR2 is YNFKEQ in the germline V gene. This CDR3 is 17 amino acids long. Trimming took off 5 bases at V and 5 bases at J, with 24 bases between the two ends. The CDR3 here is CASSRRLAGGSDETQYF. In nucleotides, the CDR3 is TGTGCCAGCAGCAGGCGACTAGCAGGGGGGAGTGACGAGACCCAGTACTTC.

This clone has just one count. The genes are TRBV6-5 and TRBJ1-5, with D possibly being TRBD1 (5 bases). The V end was cut by 6 bases, the J end by 4 bases, with 13 bases between. CDR3 length: 14 amino acids. Germline V CDR1 and CDR2: MNHEY, SVGAGI. The chain's CDR3 is CASRGALGNQPQHF. The CDR3 DNA sequence: TGTGCCAGCAGAGGGGCGCTGGGTAATCAGCCCCAGCATTTT.

The chain is built from TRBV14 and TRBJ2-5; a weak D match, TRBD2 (6 bases). The CDR3 length is 15 residues. Germline lookup yields CDR1 SGHDN and CDR2 FVKESK. V was clipped by 0 bases and J by 3 bases, with 11 bases between them. CDR3 region: CASSQDGSGEETQYF. CDR3 nucleotide sequence: TGTGCCAGCAGCCAAGATGGGTCGGGAGAAGAGACCCAGTACTTC.

The chain has TRBV6-2 or TRBV6-3 and TRBJ1-5; D not resolved. Deletions cut 2 bases from V and 9 bases from J, with 8 bases between. The germline CDR1 and CDR2 sequences are MNHEY and SVGEGT. This CDR3 region has 12 residues. CDR3 coding DNA: TGTGCCAGCAGTTACCAAGTGGGGCCCCAGCATTTT. The encoded protein is CASSYQVGPQHF.

The CDR3 DNA reads as TGTGCCAGCACGACCGGGACTGAACAAGAGACCCAGTACTTC. Its protein product is CASTTGTEQETQYF. The V and J genes are TRBV7-9 and TRBJ2-5; TRBD2 is a possible D gene (6 bases). There are 14 residues in the CDR3. In germline, CDR1 is SEHNR, CDR2 FQNEAQ (reference sequence). V was shortened by 7 bases and J by 2 bases, with 14 bases between the two germline ends.

V is TRBV4-2 and J is TRBJ2-1; TRBD1 agrees at 8 bases. V was clipped by 1 base and J by 7 bases; unmatched bases: 6. CDR1 is LGHNA, CDR2 YNFKEQ, per germline. This CDR3 spans 15 amino acids. Here the CDR3 reads CASSQGQGAGNEQFF. Written as DNA, the CDR3 is TGTGCCAGCAGCCAAGGTCAGGGGGCGGGTAATGAGCAGTTCTTC.

The V gene is TRBV2, the J gene TRBJ2-2; D tentatively reads TRBD1 or TRBD2 (6 bases each). The CDR3 covers 16 residues. Germline assignment: CDR1 SNHLY and CDR2 FYNNEI. V lost 4 bases, J lost 4 bases, and 16 bases lay in between. The CDR3 bases are TGTGCCAGCAGTGCCCAGGGGTCCGGGAGCACCGGGGAGCTGTTTTTT. It specifies CASSAQGSGSTGELFF.

The chain is built from TRBV6-2 or TRBV6-3 and TRBJ1-2; the D gene is possibly TRBD1 (5 bases). The CDR3 contains 14 residues. The V end was cut by 6 bases, the J end by 6 bases, with 17 bases between. Germline CDR1 MNHEY, CDR2 SVGEGT. CDR3 amino acids: CASSPGRSGDGYTF. The CDR3 DNA sequence: TGTGCCAGCAGCCCGGGACGGTCTGGTGATGGCTACACCTTC.

The chain carries TRBV28 and TRBJ2-2, with D tentatively TRBD1 or TRBD2 (5 bases each). Germline CDR1 MDHEN, CDR2 SYDVKM. The V end lost 1 base, the J end lost 9 bases, and 18 bases lay between the germline ends. The CDR3 is made up of 16 amino acids. The CDR3 DNA is TGTGCCAGCAGTTTATATTCCGGGACGCTAGGCTGGGAGCTGTTTTTT. This codes for CASSLYSGTLGWELFF.

The CDR3 DNA reads TGTGCCAGCAGCCAACCGGGGGATTACGAGCAGTACTTC. This codes for CASSQPGDYEQYF. The chain carries TRBV4-2 and TRBJ2-7, with a weak D call TRBD2 (6 bases). The germline V gene encodes CDR1 LGHNA and CDR2 YNFKEQ. V gave up 2 bases and J gave up 4 bases, with 9 bases separating them. The CDR3 runs 13 residues.

The rearrangement joins TRBV19 to TRBJ2-6; tentative D call: TRBD2 (5 bases). The CDR3 spans 16 residues. Germline V gives CDR1 LNHDA, CDR2 SQIVND (reference sequence). Deletions cut 3 bases from V and 3 bases from J, with 12 bases between. CDR3 sequence (DNA): TGTGCCAGTAGTATGAGCGGTGGTGGTGGGGCCAACGTCCTGACTTTC. This codes for CASSMSGGGGANVLTF. The entire variable domain, with the rest obtained from reference TRBV19 and TRBJ2-6, is as follows: DGGITQSPKYLFRKEGQNVTLSCEQNLNHDAMYWYRQDPGQGLRLIYYSQIVNDFQKGDIAEGYSVSREKKESFPLTVTSAQKNPTAFYLCASSMSGGGGANVLTFGAGSRLTVL.

The chain combines TRBV6-6 with TRBJ1-3, with TRBD1 as a possible D gene (5 bases). V was trimmed by 2 bases and J by 2 bases, leaving 10 bases between them. Looked up from germline, CDR1 is MNHNY and CDR2 is SVGAGI (reference sequence). This CDR3 comprises 15 residues. CDR3 bases: TGTGCCAGCAGTTACAGCGGGACCGCTGGAAACACCATATATTTT. Its protein is CASSYSGTAGNTIYF.

This chain joins TRBV2 and TRBJ2-5, with 8 bases matching TRBD2. After removal of 11 bases from V and 5 bases from J, the junction contained 10 bases not matched to a gene. Germline V CDR1 and CDR2: SNHLY, FYNNEI. The CDR3 sequence is 13 residues long. CDR3 amino acids: CACTRGGRETQYF. CDR3 nucleotides: TGTGCCTGCACTCGGGGGGGCAGGGAGACCCAGTACTTC.

This clone was detected only a few times. At one boundary the junction diverges from the germline segment, which might be a read error. The genes are TRBV30 and TRBJ2-1; D is perhaps TRBD1 or TRBD2 (5 bases each). Germline V lookup: CDR1 GTSNPN, CDR2 SVGIG (reference sequence). This CDR3 region has 12 residues. The CDR3 reads CLGGGGGNEQFF. In DNA form, the CDR3 reads TGCCTTGGAGGTGGGGGTGGCAATGAGCAGTTCTTC.

The chain carries TRBV7-9 and TRBJ2-1; TRBD2 is a possible D gene (6 bases). This CDR3 region has 15 residues. Trimming left V 0 bases short and J 7 bases short, with 13 bases between. Looked up from germline, CDR1 is SEHNR and CDR2 is FQNEAQ (reference sequence). This CDR3 is CASSLAGPGGNEQFF. CDR3 in DNA: TGTGCCAGCAGCTTAGCAGGGCCCGGGGGAAATGAGCAGTTCTTC.

This sequence joins TRBV5-8 and TRBJ2-5; D gene ambiguous. CDR3 length equals 14 residues. Germline lookup yields CDR1 SGHTS and CDR2 YDEGEE. The germline V and J ends were trimmed by 3 bases and 6 bases, with 15 bases remaining between them. CDR3 amino acids: CASSSAYPPQTQYF. Written as DNA, the CDR3 is TGTGCCAGCAGCTCGGCCTACCCCCCACAGACCCAGTACTTC.

V usage is TRBV10-1 and J usage is TRBJ2-7, with D tentatively TRBD2 (6 bases). Looked up from germline, CDR1 is WNHNN and CDR2 is SYGVQD (reference sequence). The CDR3 consists of 13 residues. V gave up 11 bases and J gave up 9 bases, with 23 bases separating them. The DNA of the CDR3 is TGCGCCCCCCAACTCGGGGGTAGGGTAAGGCAGTACTTC. This encodes CAPQLGGRVRQYF.

The rearrangement links TRBV30 to TRBJ2-7; D remains unclear. The CDR3 has 10 amino acids. Germline CDR1 reads GTSNPN; CDR2 reads SVGIG (reference sequence). V lost 1 base and J 12 bases, leaving 10 bases between the germline ends. The CDR3 region has the DNA TGTGCCTGGAGTGGTCCGACCTTGTACTTC. Translating gives CAWSGPTLYF.